The 5 T cell receptor beta chains given below trace back to one sample, sequenced in a study of T cell responses to AZD1222 COVID-19 vaccine (dated by TCRdb to 2020 to 2022). The library came from the immunoSEQ multiplex PCR assay. Sourced from immuneACCESS, this table was stored by TCRdb with only in-frame sequences that have V and J called. A share of the clones is absent; for the studies checked, an unresolved V gene accounts for under half, and the remainder has no known explanation. This sample lists some 130,000 clones; roughly 90% were detected once. The ten largest account for 1.5% to 2% of the sample. Taken with the paper, the label for time point translates to: baseline before first vaccination. Source: peripheral blood, taken on day 0 of AZD1222 vaccination. Source of these receptors: an adult in good health.

J is TRBJ1-1 and V is TRBV27, with 8 positions matching TRBD1. Unmatched junction bases numbered 12, after V lost 5 bases and J lost 1 base. The CDR3 extends over 17 amino acids. Germline V gene data show CDR1 as MNHEY and CDR2 as SMNVEV (reference sequence). CDR3 protein: CASSPRTGMVRNTEAFF. The CDR3 region has the DNA TGTGCCAGCAGTCCTCGGACAGGGATGGTTCGGAACACTGAAGCTTTCTTT.

The gene calls are TRBV4-2 and TRBJ2-3; D is perhaps TRBD2 (6 bases). This CDR3 is built from 11 residues. V was cut by 5 bases and J by 6 bases, with 6 bases left in between. The V gene's germline CDR1 is LGHNA and CDR2 YNFKEQ. As DNA, the CDR3 is TGTGCCAGCAGCGGGGGGGATACGCAGTATTTT. This codes for CASSGGDTQYF.

V gene TRBV5-6 combines with J gene TRBJ1-4; the match to TRBD1 covers 9 bases. With 4 bases clipped from V and 6 bases from J, the junction kept 4 bases outside the gene matches. Germline assignment: CDR1 SGHDT and CDR2 YYEEEE. This CDR3 region has 14 residues. In nucleotides, the CDR3 is TGTGCCAGCAGCAGGGACAGGGAAGATGAAAAACTGTTTTTT. Protein sequence: CASSRDREDEKLFF. Together with reference TRBV5-6 and TRBJ1-4, the CDR3 gives the full variable domain: DAGVTQSPTHLIKTRGQQVTLRCSPKSGHDTVSWYQQALGQGPQFIFQYYEEEERQRGNFPDRFSGHQFPNYSSELNVNALLLGDSALYLCASSRDREDEKLFFGSGTQLSVL.

This rearrangement joins TRBV15 to TRBJ1-3; D is unresolved. The CDR3 runs 13 residues. Trimming took off 4 bases at V and 6 bases at J, with 10 bases between the two ends. In germline, CDR1 is LNHNV, CDR2 YYDKDF (reference sequence). CDR3 sequence reads: CATSKETPNTIYF. CDR3 bases: TGTGCCACCAGCAAAGAGACACCAAACACCATATATTTT.

V gene TRBV6-1 combines with J gene TRBJ1-1, with D unclear. The germline V gene encodes CDR1 MNHNS and CDR2 SASEGT. There are 13 residues in the CDR3. Trimming cost V 3 bases and J 2 bases, with 7 bases left between them. The CDR3 protein is CASSDLQNTEAFF. CDR3 bases: TGTGCCAGCAGTGATTTACAAAACACTGAAGCTTTCTTT.